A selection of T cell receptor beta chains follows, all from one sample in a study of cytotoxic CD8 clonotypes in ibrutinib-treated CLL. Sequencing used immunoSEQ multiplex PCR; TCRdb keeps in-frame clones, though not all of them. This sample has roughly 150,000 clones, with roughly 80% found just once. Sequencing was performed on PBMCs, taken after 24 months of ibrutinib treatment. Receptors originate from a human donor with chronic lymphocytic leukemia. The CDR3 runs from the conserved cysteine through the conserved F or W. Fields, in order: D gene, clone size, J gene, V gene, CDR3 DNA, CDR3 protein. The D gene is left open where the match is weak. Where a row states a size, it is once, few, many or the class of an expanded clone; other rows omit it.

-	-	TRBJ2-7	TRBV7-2	TGTGCCAGCCTCAGAGGGGATGCACCCTACGAGCAGTACTTC	CASLRGDAPYEQYF
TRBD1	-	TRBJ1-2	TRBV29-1	TGCAGCACAGGGACAGGGAAGGGGATTAACTATGGCTACACCTTC	CSTGTGKGINYGYTF
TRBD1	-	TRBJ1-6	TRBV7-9	TGTGCCAGCAGCGAGCCGGGACAGGGAGCCTCTTATAATTCACCCCTCCACTTT	CASSEPGQGASYNSPLHF
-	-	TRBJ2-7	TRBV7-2	TGTGCCAGCAGCGCTCCCCCCCTCGGCTACGAGCAGTACTTC	CASSAPPLGYEQYF
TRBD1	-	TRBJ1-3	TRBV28	TGTGCCAGCAGGGGACAGCCGGGACAGGGGCTCTACACCATATATTTT	CASRGQPGQGLYTIYF
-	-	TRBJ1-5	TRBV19	TGTGCCAGTACCCGAGGGGGGGTGCCCAATCAGCCCCAGCATTTT	CASTRGGVPNQPQHF
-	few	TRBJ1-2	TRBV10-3	TGTGCCATCAGTGGGAGTCGGCAGATGATTGGCTACACCTTC	CAISGSRQMIGYTF
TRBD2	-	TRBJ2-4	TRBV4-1	TGCGCCAGCAGCCCGGGACTAGCGGGGGGAGTCGGCAAAAACATTCAGTACTTC	CASSPGLAGGVGKNIQYF
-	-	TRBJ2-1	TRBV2	TGTGCCAGCAGTGGGCCCCCGGACGATGAGCAGTTCTTC	CASSGPPDDEQFF
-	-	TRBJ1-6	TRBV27	TGTGCCAGCAGTTTCGGGCAATTGAGCTCCTATAATTCACCCCTCCACTTT	CASSFGQLSSYNSPLHF
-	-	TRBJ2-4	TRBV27	TGTGCCAGCATTACCCCCCCTCCGCGAATTCAGTACTTC	CASITPPPRIQYF
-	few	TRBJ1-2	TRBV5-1	TGCGCCAGCAGCCCACAGAACTATGGCTACACCTTC	CASSPQNYGYTF
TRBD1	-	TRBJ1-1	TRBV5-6	TGTGCCAGCAGCCTCGGCCGGACAGGTTATAACACTGAAGCTTTCTTT	CASSLGRTGYNTEAFF